This T cell receptor (beta chain) was sequenced for a study of blood T cells in healthy people across ages. This clonotype was seen more than once but under ten times. What it recognizes is unknown. Combining a sample-barcoded 5' primer with a J-beta primer mix, a second PCR ran for about 7 to 11 cycles. A 12-random-nucleotide template-switch adaptor tagged each cDNA molecule. All samples gave at least 2.5 million CDR3-containing paired-end reads. MiXCR, applied by TCRdb to the 5' RACE reads, yields one record per CDR3 protein. The repertoire includes 710,000 or so distinct CDR3 sequences, 22% of them detected once, and approximately 20% sits in the top ten. V was clipped by 6 bases and J by 5 bases, with 19 bases between them. The CDR3 consists of 15 residues. General study findings and limits: Changes in expanded clonotypes were possibly confounded, as the CMV status of donors was unknown. Observed TCR beta diversity per million T cells went down as age went up. This fall followed a roughly linear course with age.

Material for sequencing was blood. The receptor was derived from a man aged 65 to 85 in good health. This chain uses TRBV12-3 or TRBV12-4 with TRBJ1-2; tentatively, D is TRBD1 (6 bases). Here the CDR3 DNA reads TGTGCCAGCAGGCCAAGACCAGGGGTTAGGTATGGCTACACCTTC. This codes for CASRPRPGVRYGYTF.